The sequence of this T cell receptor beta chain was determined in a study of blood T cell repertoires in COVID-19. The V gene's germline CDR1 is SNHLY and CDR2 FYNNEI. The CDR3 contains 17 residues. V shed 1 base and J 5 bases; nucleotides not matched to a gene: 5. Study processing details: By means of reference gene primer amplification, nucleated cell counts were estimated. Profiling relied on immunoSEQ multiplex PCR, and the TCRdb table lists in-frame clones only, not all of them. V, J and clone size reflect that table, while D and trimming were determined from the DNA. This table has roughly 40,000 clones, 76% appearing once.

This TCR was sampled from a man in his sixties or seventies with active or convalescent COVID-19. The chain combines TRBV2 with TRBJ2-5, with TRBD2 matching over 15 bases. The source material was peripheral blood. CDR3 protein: CASSEGTSGGAGETQYF. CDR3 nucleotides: TGTGCCAGCAGTGAAGGGACTAGCGGGGGGGCCGGGGAGACCCAGTACTTC.